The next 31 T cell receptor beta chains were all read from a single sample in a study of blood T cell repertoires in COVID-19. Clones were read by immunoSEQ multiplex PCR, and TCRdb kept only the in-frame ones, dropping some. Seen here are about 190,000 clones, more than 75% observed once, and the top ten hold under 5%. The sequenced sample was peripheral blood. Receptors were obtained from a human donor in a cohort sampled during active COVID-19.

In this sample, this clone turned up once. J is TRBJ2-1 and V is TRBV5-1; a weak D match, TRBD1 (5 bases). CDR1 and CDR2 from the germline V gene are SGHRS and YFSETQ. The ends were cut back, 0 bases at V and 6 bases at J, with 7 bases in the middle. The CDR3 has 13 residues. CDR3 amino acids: CASSLGQGNEQFF. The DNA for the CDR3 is TGCGCCAGCAGCTTGGGGCAGGGCAATGAGCAGTTCTTC. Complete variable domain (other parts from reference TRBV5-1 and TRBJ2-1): KAGVTQTPRYLIKTRGQQVTLSCSPISGHRSVSWYQQTPGQGLQFLFEYFSETQRNKGNFPGRFSGRQFSNSRSEMNVSTLELGDSALYLCASSLGQGNEQFFGPGTRLTVL.

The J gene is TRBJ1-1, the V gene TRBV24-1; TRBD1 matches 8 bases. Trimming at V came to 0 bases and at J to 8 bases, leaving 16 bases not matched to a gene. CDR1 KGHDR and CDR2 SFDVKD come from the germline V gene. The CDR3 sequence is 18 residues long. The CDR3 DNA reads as TGTGCCACCAGTGATTTGCAAACCTTGACAGGGGAGGAGGCGGAAGCTTTCTTT. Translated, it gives CATSDLQTLTGEEAEAFF.

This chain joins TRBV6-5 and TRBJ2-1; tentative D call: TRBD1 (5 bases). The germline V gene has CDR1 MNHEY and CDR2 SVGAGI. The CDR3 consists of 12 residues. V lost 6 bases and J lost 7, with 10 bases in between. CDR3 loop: CASRTVGNEQFF. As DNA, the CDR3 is TGTGCCAGCAGGACAGTGGGGAATGAGCAGTTCTTC.

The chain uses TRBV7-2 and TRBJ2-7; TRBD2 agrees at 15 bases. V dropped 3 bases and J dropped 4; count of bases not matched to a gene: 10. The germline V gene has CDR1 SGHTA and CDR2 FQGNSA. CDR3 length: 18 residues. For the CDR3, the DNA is TGTGCCAGCAGCTTCAGGGGGACTAGCGGGAGGACAAGGTACGAGCAGTACTTC. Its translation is CASSFRGTSGRTRYEQYF.

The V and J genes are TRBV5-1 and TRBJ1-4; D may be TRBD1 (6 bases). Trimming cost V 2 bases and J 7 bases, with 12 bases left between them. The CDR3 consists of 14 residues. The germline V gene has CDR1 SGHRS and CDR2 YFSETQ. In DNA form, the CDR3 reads TGCGCCAGCAGCTTTGGGGGCCGAGGTGAAAAACTGTTTTTT. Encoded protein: CASSFGGRGEKLFF.

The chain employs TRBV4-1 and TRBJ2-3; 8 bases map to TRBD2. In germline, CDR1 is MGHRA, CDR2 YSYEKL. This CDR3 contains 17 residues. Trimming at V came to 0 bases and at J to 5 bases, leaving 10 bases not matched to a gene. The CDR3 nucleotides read TGCGCCAGCAGCCAAGACATAGCCGGGGGGGCGCAAGATACGCAGTATTTT. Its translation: CASSQDIAGGAQDTQYF.

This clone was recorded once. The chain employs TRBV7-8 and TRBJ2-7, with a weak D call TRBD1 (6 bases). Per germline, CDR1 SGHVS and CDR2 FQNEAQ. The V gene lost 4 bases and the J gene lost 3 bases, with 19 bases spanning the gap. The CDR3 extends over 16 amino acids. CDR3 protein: CASSSSSVGGNYEQYF. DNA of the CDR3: TGTGCCAGCAGCTCGAGCTCGGTAGGGGGAAACTACGAGCAGTACTTC.

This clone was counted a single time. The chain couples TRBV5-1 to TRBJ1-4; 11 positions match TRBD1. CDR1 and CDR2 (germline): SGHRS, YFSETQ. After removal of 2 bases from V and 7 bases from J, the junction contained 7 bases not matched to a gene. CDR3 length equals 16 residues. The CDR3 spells CASSFGQGAFAEKLFF. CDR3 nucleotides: TGCGCCAGCAGCTTCGGACAGGGGGCCTTTGCTGAAAAACTGTTTTTT.

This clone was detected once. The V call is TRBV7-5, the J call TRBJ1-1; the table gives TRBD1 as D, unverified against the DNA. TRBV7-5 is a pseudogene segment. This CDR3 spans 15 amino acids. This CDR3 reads CARSPRTGGRTEAFF. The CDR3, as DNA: TGTGCCAGAAGCCCCCGGACAGGGGGGAGGACTGAAGCTTTCTTT.

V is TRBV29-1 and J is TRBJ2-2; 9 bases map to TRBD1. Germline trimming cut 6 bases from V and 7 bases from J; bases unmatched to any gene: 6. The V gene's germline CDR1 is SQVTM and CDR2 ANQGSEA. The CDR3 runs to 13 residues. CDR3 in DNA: TGCAGCGTCGCCGGGACAGGGCACGGGGAGCTGTTTTTT. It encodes CSVAGTGHGELFF.

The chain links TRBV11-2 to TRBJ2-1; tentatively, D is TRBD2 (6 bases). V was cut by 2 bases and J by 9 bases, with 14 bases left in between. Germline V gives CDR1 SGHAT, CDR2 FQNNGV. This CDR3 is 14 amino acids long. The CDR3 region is CASSLRRRGGEQFF. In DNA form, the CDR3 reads TGTGCCAGCAGCTTACGTCGGCGGGGTGGTGAGCAGTTCTTC.

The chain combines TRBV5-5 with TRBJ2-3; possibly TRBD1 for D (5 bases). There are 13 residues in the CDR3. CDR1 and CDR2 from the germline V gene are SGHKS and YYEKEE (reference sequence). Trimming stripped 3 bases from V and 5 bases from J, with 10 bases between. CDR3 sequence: CASSSTGLDTQYF. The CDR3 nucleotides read TGTGCCAGCAGCTCCACAGGTCTAGATACGCAGTATTTT.

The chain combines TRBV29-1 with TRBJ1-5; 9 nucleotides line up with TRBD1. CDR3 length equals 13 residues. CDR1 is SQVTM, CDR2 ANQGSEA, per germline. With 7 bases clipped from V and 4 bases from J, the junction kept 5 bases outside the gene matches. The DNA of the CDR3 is TGCAGCGCTCTCGGACAGGGGAATCAGCCCCAGCATTTT. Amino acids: CSALGQGNQPQHF.

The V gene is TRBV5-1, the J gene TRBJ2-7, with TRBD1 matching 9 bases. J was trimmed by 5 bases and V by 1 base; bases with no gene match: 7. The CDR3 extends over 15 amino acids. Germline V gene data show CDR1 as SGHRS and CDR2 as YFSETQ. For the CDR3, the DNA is TGCGCCAGCAGCTTGAAGGGGACAGGGTCGGACGAGCAGTACTTC. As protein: CASSLKGTGSDEQYF.

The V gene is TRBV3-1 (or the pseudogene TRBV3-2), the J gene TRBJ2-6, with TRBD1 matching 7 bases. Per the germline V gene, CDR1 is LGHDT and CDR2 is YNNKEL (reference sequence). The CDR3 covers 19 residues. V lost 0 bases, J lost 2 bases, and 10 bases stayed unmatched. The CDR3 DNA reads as TGTGCCAGCAGCCAAGATATACGGGACAGTTTCACTGGGGCCAACGTCCTGACTTTC. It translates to CASSQDIRDSFTGANVLTF.

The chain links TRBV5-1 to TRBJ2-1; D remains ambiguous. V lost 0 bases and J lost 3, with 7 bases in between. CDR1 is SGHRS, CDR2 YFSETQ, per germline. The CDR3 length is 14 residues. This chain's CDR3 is CASSLEAGYNEQFF. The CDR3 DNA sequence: TGCGCCAGCAGCTTGGAGGCAGGCTACAATGAGCAGTTCTTC.

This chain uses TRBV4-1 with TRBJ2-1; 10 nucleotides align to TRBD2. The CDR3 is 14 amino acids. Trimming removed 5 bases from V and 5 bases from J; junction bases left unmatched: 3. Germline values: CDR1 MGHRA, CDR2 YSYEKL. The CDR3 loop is CASSSGTSDNEQFF. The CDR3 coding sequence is TGCGCCAGCAGCTCCGGGACTAGCGACAATGAGCAGTTCTTC.

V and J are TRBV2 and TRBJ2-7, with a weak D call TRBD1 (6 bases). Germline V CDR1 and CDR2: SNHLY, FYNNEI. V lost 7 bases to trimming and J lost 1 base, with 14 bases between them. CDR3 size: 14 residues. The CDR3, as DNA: TGTGCCAGCATTCCAGGGGCTCGATCCTACGAGCAGTACTTC. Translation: CASIPGARSYEQYF.

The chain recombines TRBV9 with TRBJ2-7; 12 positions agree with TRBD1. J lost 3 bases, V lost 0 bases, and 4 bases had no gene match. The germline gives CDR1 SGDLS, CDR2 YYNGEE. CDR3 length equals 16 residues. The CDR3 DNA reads TGTGCCAGCAGCGTAGATGGGACAGGGGGCTTCTACGAGCAGTACTTC. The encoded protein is CASSVDGTGGFYEQYF. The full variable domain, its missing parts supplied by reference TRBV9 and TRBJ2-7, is DSGVTQTPKHLITATGQRVTLRCSPRSGDLSVYWYQQSLDQGLQFLIQYYNGEERAKGNILERFSAQQFPDLHSELNLSSLELGDSALYFCASSVDGTGGFYEQYFGPGTRLTVT.

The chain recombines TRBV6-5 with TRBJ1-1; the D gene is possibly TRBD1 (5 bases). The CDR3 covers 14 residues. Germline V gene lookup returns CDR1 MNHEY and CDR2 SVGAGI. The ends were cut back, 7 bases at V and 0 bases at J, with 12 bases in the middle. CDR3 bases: TGTGCCAGCATTCTCGCGACAGTGAACACTGAAGCTTTCTTT. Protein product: CASILATVNTEAFF.

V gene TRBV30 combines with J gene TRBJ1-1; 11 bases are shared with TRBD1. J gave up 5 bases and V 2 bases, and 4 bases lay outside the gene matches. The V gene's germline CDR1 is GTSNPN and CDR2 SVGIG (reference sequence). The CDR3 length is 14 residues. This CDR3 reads CAWSLDRGRTEAFF. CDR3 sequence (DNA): TGTGCCTGGAGTCTGGACAGGGGGCGGACTGAAGCTTTCTTT.

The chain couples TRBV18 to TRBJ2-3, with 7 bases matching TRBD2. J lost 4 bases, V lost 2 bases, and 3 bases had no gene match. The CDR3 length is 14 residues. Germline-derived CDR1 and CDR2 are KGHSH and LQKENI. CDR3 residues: CASSPGGSSDTQYF. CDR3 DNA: TGTGCCAGCTCACCAGGCGGGAGTTCAGATACGCAGTATTTT.

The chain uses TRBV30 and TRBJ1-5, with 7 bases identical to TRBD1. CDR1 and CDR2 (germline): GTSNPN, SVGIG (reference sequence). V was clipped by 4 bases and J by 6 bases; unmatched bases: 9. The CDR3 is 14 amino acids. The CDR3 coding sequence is TGTGCCTGGAACAGGGGAGGATTTGGTCAGCCCCAGCATTTT. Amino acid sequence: CAWNRGGFGQPQHF. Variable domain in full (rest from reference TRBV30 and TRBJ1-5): SQTIHQWPATLVQPVGSPLSLECTVEGTSNPNLYWYRQAAGRGLQLLFYSVGIGQISSEVPQNLSASRPQDRQFILSSKKLLLSDSGFYLCAWNRGGFGQPQHFGDGTRLSIL.

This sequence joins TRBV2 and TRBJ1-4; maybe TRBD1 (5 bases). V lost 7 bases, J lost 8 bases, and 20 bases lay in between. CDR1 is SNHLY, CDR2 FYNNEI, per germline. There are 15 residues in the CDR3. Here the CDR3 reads CASILAQAPGEKLFF. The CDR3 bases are TGTGCCAGCATATTGGCGCAGGCTCCAGGGGAAAAACTGTTTTTT.

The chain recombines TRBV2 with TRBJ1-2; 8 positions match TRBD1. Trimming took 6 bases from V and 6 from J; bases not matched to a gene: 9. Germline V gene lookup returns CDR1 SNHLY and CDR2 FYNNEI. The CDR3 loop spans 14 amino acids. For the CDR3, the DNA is TGTGCCAGCAGGCGACAGGGGCCGCGGGATGGCTACACCTTC. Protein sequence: CASRRQGPRDGYTF.

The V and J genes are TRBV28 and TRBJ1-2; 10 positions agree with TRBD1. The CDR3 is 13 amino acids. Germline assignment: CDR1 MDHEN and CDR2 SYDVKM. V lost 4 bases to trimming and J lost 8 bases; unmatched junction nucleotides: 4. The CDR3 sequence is CASSSGTGVGYTF. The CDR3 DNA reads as TGTGCCAGCAGTTCCGGGACAGGGGTCGGCTACACCTTC.

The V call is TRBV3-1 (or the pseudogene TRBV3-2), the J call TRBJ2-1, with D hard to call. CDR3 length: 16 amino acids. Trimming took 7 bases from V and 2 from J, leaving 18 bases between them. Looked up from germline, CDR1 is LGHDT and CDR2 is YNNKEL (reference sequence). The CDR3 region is CASTFDSRAPYNEQFF. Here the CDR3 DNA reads TGTGCCAGCACCTTCGACTCGCGCGCACCCTACAATGAGCAGTTCTTC.

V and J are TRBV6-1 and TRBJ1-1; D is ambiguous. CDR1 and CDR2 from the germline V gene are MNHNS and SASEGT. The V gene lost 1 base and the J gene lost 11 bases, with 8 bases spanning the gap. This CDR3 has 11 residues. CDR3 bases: TGTGCCAGCAGTGAAGTTCAGTTCGCTTTCTTT. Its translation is CASSEVQFAFF.

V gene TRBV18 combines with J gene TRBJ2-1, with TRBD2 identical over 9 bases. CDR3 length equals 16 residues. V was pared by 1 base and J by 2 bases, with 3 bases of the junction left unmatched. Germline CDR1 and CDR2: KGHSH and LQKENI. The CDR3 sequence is CASSPRLAEPYNEQFF. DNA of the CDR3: TGTGCCAGCTCACCACGACTAGCGGAGCCCTACAATGAGCAGTTCTTC.

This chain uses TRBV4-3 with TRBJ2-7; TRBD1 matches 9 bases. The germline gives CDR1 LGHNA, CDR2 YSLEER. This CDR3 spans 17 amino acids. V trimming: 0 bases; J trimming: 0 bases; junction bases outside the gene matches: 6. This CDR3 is CASSQDAGQGPSYEQYF. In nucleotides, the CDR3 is TGCGCCAGCAGCCAAGATGCCGGACAGGGGCCCTCCTACGAGCAGTACTTC.

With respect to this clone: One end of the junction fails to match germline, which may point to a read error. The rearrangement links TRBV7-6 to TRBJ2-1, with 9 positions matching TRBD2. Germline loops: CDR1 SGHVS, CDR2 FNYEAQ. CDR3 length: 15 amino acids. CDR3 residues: CASSIAGASYNEQFF. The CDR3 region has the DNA TGTGCCAGCAGCATAGCGGGGGCCTCCTACAATGAGCAGTTCTTC.